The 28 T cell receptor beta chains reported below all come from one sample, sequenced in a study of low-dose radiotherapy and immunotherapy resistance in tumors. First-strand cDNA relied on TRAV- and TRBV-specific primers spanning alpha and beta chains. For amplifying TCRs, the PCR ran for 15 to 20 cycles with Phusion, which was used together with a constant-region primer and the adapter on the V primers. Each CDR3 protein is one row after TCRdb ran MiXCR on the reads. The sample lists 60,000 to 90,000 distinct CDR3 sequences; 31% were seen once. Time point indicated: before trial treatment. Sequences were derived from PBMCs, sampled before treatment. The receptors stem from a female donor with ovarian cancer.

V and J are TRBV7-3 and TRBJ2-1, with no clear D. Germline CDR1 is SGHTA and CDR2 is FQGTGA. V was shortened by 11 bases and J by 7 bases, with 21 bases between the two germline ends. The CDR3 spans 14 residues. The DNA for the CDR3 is TGTGCCGGTGCTTCTGGTAGGATAGGGAATGAGCAGTTCTTC. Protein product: CAGASGRIGNEQFF.

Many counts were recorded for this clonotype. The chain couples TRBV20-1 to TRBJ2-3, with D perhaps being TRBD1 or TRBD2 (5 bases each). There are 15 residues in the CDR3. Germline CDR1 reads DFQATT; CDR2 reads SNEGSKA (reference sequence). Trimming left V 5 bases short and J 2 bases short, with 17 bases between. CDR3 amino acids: CSALPAGDHTDTQYF. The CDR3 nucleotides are TGCAGTGCTCTCCCAGCCGGGGACCACACAGATACGCAGTATTTT.

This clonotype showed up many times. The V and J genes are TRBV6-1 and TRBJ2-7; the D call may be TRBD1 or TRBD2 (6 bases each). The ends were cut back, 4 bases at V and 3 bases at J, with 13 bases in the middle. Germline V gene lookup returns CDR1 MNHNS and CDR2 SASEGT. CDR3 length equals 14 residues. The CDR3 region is CASSGRGPLYEQYF. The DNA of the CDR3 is TGTGCCAGCAGTGGACGGGGGCCCCTCTACGAGCAGTACTTC.

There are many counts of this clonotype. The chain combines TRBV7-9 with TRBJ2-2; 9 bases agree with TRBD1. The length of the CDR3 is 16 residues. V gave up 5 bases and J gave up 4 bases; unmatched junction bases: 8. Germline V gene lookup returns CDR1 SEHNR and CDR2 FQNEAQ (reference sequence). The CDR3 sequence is CASSQGTGRVTGELFF. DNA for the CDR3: TGTGCCAGCAGCCAAGGGACAGGGCGGGTCACCGGGGAGCTGTTTTTT.

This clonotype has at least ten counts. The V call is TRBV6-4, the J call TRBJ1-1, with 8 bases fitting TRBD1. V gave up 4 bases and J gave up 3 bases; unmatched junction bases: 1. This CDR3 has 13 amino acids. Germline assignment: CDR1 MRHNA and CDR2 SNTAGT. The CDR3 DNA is TGTGCCAGCAGTGCGGACAGGGACACTGAAGCTTTCTTT. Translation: CASSADRDTEAFF.

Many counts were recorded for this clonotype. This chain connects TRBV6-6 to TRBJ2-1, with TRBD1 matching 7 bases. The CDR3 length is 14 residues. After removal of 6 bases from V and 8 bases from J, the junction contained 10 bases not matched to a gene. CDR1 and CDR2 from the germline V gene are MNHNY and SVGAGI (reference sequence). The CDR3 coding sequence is TGTGCCAGCAGCCCGCGGACAGGTCTGGATGAGCAGTTCTTC. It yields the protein CASSPRTGLDEQFF.

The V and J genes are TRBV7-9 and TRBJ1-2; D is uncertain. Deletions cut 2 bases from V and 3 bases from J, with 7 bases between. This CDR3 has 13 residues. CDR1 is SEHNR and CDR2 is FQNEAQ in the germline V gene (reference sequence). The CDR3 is CASSLYSDYGYTF. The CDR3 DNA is TGTGCCAGCAGCTTATACAGTGACTATGGCTACACCTTC. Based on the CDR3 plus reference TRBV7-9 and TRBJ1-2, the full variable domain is DTGVSQNPRHKITKRGQNVTFRCDPISEHNRLYWYRQTLGQGPEFLTYFQNEAQLEKSRLLSDRFSAERPKGSFSTLEIQRTEQGDSAMYLCASSLYSDYGYTFGSGTRLTVV.

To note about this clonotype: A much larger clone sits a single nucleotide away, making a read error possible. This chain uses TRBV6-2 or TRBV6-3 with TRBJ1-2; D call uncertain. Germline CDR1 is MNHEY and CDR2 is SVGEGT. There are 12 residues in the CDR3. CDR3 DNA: TGTGCCAGCTCCCGAGACGGCTATTGCTACACCTTC. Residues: CASSRDGYCYTF.

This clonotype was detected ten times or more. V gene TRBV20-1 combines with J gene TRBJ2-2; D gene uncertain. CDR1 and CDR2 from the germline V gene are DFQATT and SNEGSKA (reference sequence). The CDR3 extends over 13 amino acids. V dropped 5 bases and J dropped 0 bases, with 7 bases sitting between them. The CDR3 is CSAPRSNTGELFF. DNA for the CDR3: TGCAGTGCTCCCCGCTCGAACACCGGGGAGCTGTTTTTT.

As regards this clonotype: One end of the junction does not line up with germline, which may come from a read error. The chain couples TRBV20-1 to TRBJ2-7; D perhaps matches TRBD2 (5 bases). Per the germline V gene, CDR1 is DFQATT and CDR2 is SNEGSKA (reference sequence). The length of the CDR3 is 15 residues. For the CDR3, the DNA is TGCAGTGCTAGAGTAACAGAGGGAGCCTCCTACGTGCAGTACTTC. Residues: CSARVTEGASYVQYF.

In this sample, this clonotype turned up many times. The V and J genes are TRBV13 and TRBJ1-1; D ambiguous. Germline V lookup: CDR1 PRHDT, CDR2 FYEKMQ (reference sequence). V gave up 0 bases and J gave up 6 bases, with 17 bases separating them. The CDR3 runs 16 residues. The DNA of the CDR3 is TGTGCCAGCAGCTTAGGCGGTAGAGGACCGGGCCCTGAAGCTTTCTTT. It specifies CASSLGGRGPGPEAFF.

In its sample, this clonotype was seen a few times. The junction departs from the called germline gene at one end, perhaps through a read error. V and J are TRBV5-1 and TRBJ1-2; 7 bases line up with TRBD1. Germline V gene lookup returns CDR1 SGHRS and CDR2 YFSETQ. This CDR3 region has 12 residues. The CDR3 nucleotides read TGCGCCAGCAGCGAACCCAGGGGGACATCAATCTTC. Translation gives CASSEPRGTSIF. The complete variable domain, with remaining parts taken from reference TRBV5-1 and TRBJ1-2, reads KAGVTQTPRYLIKTRGQQVTLSCSPISGHRSVSWYQQTPGQGLQFLFEYFSETQRNKGNFPGRFSGRQFSNSRSEMNVSTLELGDSALYLCASSEPRGTSIFGSGTRLTVV.

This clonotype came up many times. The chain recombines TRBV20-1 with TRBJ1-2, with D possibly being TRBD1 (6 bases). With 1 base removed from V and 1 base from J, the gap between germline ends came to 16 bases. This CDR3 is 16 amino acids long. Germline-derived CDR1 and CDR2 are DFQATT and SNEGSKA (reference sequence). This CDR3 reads CSARVPGARYNYGYTF. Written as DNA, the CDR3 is TGCAGTGCTAGAGTTCCGGGGGCGAGGTATAACTATGGCTACACCTTC.

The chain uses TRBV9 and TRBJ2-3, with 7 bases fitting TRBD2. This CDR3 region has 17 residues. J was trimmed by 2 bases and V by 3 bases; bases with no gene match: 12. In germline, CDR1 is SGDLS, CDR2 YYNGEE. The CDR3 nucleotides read TGTGCCAGCAGCGCCCGAGGGAGGGGTCGATACACAGATACGCAGTATTTT. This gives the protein CASSARGRGRYTDTQYF. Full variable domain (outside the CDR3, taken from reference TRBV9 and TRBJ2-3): DSGVTQTPKHLITATGQRVTLRCSPRSGDLSVYWYQQSLDQGLQFLIQYYNGEERAKGNILERFSAQQFPDLHSELNLSSLELGDSALYFCASSARGRGRYTDTQYFGPGTRLTVL.

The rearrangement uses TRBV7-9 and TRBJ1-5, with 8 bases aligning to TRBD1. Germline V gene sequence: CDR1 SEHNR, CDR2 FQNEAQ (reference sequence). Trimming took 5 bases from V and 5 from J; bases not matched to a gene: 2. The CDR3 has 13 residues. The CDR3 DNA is TGTGCCAGCAGCCAGACAGGGGATCAGCCCCAGCATTTT. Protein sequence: CASSQTGDQPQHF.

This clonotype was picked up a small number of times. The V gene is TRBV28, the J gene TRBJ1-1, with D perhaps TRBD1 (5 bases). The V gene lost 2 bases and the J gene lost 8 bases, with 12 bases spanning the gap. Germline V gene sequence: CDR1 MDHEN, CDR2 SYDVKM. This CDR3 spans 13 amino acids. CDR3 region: CASSLEGLREAFF. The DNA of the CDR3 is TGTGCCAGCAGTTTAGAGGGGCTGCGGGAAGCTTTCTTT.

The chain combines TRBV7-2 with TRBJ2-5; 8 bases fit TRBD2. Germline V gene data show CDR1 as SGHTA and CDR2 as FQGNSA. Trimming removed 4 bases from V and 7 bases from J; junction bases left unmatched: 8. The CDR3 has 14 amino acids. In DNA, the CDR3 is TGTGCCAGCAGCTCCGGGGGGGCACCCGGGACCCAGTACTTC. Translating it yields CASSSGGAPGTQYF.

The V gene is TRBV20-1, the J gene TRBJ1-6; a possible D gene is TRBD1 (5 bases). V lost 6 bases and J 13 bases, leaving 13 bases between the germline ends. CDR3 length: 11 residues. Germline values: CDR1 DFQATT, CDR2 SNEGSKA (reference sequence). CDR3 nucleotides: TGCAGTGCAGAACAAGGGGATCCCCTCCACTTT. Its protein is CSAEQGDPLHF.

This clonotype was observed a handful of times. The DNA for the CDR3 is TGTGCCATTGGTAGCGGGAGGAGCTCCTACGAGCAGTACTTC. Its translation: CAIGSGRSSYEQYF. This sequence joins TRBV10-3 and TRBJ2-7, with TRBD2 matching 10 bases. The V and J ends lost 9 bases and 0 bases, in that order; junction bases with no gene match: 5. Germline V gives CDR1 ENHRY, CDR2 SYGVKD. The CDR3 loop spans 14 amino acids.

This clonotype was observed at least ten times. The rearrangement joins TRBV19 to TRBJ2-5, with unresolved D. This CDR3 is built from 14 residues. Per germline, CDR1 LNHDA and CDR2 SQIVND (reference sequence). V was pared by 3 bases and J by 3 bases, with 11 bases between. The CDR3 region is CASSITAGEETQYF. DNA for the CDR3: TGTGCCAGTAGTATTACGGCAGGAGAAGAGACCCAGTACTTC.

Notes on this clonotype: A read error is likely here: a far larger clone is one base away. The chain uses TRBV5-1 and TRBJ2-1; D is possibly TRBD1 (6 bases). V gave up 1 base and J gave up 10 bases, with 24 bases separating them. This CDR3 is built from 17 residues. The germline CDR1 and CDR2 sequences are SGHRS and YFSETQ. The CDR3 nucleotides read TGCGCCAGCAGCTTGAAGTTGGTCGACAGGCCCGCCTACGAGCAGTTCTTC. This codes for CASSLKLVDRPAYEQFF. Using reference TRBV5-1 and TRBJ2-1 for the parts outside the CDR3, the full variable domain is KAGVTQTPRYLIKTRGQQVTLSCSPISGHRSVSWYQQTPGQGLQFLFEYFSETQRNKGNFPGRFSGRQFSNSRSEMNVSTLELGDSALYLCASSLKLVDRPAYEQFFGPGTRLTVL.

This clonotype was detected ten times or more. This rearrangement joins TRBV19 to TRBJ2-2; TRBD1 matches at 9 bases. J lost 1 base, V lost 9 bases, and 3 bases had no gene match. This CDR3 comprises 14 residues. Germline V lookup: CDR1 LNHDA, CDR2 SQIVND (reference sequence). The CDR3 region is CASRQGGNTGELFF. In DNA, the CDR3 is TGTGCCAGCCGACAGGGGGGGAACACCGGGGAGCTGTTTTTT. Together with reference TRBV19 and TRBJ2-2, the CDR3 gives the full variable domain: DGGITQSPKYLFRKEGQNVTLSCEQNLNHDAMYWYRQDPGQGLRLIYYSQIVNDFQKGDIAEGYSVSREKKESFPLTVTSAQKNPTAFYLCASRQGGNTGELFFGEGSRLTVL.

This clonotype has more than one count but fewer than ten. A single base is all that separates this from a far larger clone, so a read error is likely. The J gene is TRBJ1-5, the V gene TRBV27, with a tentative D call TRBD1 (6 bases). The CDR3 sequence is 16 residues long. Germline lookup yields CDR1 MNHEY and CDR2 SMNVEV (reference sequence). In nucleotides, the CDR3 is TGTGCCAGCAGTTACCAACAGGGCGCGGCAAATCGGCCCCAGCATTTT. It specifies CASSYQQGAANRPQHF.

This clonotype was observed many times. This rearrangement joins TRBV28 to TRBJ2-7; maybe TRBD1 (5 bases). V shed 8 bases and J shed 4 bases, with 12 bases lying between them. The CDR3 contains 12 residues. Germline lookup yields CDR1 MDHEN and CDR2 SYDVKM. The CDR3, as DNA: TGTGCCAGCGGGCAGGGATTATACGAGCAGTACTTC. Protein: CASGQGLYEQYF. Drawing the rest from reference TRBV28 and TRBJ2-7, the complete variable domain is DVKVTQSSRYLVKRTGEKVFLECVQDMDHENMFWYRQDPGLGLRLIYFSYDVKMKEKGDIPEGYSVSREKKERFSLILESASTNQTSMYLCASGQGLYEQYFGPGTRLTVT.

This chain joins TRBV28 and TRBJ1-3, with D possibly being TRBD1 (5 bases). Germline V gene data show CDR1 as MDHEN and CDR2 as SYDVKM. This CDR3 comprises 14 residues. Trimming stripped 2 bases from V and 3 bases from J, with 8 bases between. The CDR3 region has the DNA TGTGCCAGCAGTTTAGCAGGGCTTGGAAACACCATATATTTT. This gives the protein CASSLAGLGNTIYF.

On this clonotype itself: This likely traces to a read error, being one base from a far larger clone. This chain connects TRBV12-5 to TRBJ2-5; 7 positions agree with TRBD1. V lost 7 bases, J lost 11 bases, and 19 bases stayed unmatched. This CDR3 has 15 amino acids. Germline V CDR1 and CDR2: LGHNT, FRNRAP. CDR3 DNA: TGTGCTAGTGCCCCACAGGGGCCGTCCTACAATGAGCAGTACTTC. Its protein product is CASAPQGPSYNEQYF.

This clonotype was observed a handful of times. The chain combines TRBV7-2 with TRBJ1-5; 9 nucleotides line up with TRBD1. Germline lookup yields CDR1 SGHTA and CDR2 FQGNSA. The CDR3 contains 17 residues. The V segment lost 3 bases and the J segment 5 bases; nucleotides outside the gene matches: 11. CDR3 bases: TGTGCCAGCAGCTTGGGTCGGATGGGGACAGGGTATCAGCCCCAGCATTTT. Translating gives CASSLGRMGTGYQPQHF.

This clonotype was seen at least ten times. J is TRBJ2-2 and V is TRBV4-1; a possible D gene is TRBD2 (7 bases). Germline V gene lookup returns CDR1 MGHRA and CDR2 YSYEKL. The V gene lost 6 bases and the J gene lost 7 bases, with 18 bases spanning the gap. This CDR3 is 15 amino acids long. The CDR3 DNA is TGCGCCAGCAGTGACGCGGGGGCTCTGTTCGGGGAGCTGTTTTTT. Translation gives CASSDAGALFGELFF.